A single sample is the source of the 9 T cell receptor beta chains below, sequenced in a study of technical replicates of blood from a few donors. Sequenced by immunoSEQ multiplex PCR; TCRdb stores in-frame clones only, minus some. Of around 95,000 clones detected, about 94% appear once; the ten largest clones hold around 0.22%. Sample: T cells isolated from PBMCs. These receptors were collected from a human donor in good health.

The gene calls are TRBV5-1 and TRBJ2-7; the match to TRBD2 covers 15 bases. This CDR3 comprises 19 residues. V lost 4 bases and J lost 2; bases outside the gene matches: 13. Germline V gene lookup returns CDR1 SGHRS and CDR2 YFSETQ. The CDR3: CASSMEPWTSGRVTYEQYF. CDR3 nucleotide sequence: TGCGCCAGCAGCATGGAGCCCTGGACTAGCGGGAGGGTGACCTACGAGCAGTACTTC.

This sequence joins TRBV15 and TRBJ2-1; possible D gene TRBD2, 5 bases. Looked up from germline, CDR1 is LNHNV and CDR2 is YYDKDF (reference sequence). The germline V and J ends were trimmed by 1 base and 10 bases, with 23 bases remaining between them. This CDR3 has 17 amino acids. The CDR3 DNA is TGTGCCACCAGCAGAGCTTTTGTGAGGGAGACCTCGGGGGAGCAGTTCTTC. Its translation is CATSRAFVRETSGEQFF.

Details on this clone: Other DNA sequences from this sample encode an identical CDR3 as well. The rearrangement links TRBV6-5 to TRBJ2-3; TRBD2 is a possible D gene (5 bases). V dropped 2 bases and J dropped 0 bases, with 6 bases sitting between them. The CDR3 loop spans 14 amino acids. Germline CDR1 and CDR2: MNHEY and SVGAGI. The CDR3 coding sequence is TGTGCCAGCAGTTACAAGCGGAGCACAGATACGCAGTATTTT. Amino acids: CASSYKRSTDTQYF.

V and J are TRBV4-1 and TRBJ1-1; the match to TRBD1 covers 8 bases. The CDR3 contains 14 residues. CDR1 MGHRA and CDR2 YSYEKL come from the germline V gene. J lost 3 bases, V lost 1 base, and 1 base had no gene match. CDR3 nucleotide sequence: TGCGCCAGCAGCCAAGCGGACAGGGACACTGAAGCTTTCTTT. It encodes CASSQADRDTEAFF.

V is TRBV27 and J is TRBJ1-1, with TRBD1 matching over 9 bases. The CDR3 spans 14 residues. The junction had 1 base not matched to a gene; V was cut back by 2 bases and J by 3 bases. Germline V gene lookup returns CDR1 MNHEY and CDR2 SMNVEV (reference sequence). CDR3 region: CASSLTGGYTEAFF. The CDR3 DNA is TGTGCCAGCAGTTTAACAGGGGGCTACACTGAAGCTTTCTTT.

The rearrangement links TRBV5-5 to TRBJ1-5; perhaps TRBD1 as D (5 bases). The germline V gene encodes CDR1 SGHKS and CDR2 YYEKEE (reference sequence). The CDR3 is 15 residues long. V gave up 1 base and J gave up 4 bases, with 12 bases separating them. The CDR3 spells CASSLTVGENQPQHF. CDR3 sequence (DNA): TGTGCCAGCAGCTTGACCGTAGGGGAAAATCAGCCCCAGCATTTT.

The chain is built from TRBV11-2 and TRBJ1-4, with D uncertain. In germline, CDR1 is SGHAT, CDR2 FQNNGV. The CDR3 length is 17 residues. V shed 1 base and J shed 0 bases, with 12 bases lying between them. The CDR3 DNA reads TGTGCCAGCAGCTTAGGAACCCAGTCAGCAACTAATGAAAAACTGTTTTTT. Its protein is CASSLGTQSATNEKLFF.

The chain joins TRBV25-1 to TRBJ2-3; 10 bases align to TRBD2. The CDR3 contains 16 residues. V dropped 7 bases and J dropped 4; count of bases not matched to a gene: 11. The germline CDR1 and CDR2 sequences are MGHDK and SYGVNS. CDR3 nucleotide sequence: TGTGCCAGCACAGTGCAAACTAGCGGGGCACCAGATACGCAGTATTTT. Amino acids: CASTVQTSGAPDTQYF.

CDR3 residues: CASSLGSGSLGETQYF. For the CDR3, the DNA is TGTGCCAGCAGCTTAGGGTCGGGATCGTTGGGAGAGACCCAGTACTTC. This rearrangement joins TRBV7-9 to TRBJ2-5; TRBD2 is a possible D gene (5 bases). Germline assignment: CDR1 SEHNR and CDR2 FQNEAQ (reference sequence). The CDR3 spans 16 residues. The V end was cut by 1 base, the J end by 4 bases, with 16 bases between.